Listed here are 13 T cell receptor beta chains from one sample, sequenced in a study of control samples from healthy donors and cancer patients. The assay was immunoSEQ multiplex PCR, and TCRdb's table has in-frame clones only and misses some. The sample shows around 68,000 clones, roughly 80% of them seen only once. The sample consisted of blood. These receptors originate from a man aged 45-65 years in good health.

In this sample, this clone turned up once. CDR3 nucleotide sequence: TGCGCCAGCAGCTCCCAGGGTTCCTACGAGCAGTACTTC. Translated: CASSSQGSYEQYF. The chain uses TRBV5-1 and TRBJ2-7, with a tentative D call TRBD1 (5 bases). In germline, CDR1 is SGHRS, CDR2 YFSETQ. The CDR3 sequence is 13 residues long. The germline V and J ends were trimmed by 3 bases and 1 base, with 8 bases remaining between them.

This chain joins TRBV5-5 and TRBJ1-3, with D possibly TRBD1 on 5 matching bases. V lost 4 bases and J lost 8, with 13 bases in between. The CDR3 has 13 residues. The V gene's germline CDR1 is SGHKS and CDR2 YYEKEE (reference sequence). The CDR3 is CASSAPGVHTIYF. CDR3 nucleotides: TGTGCCAGCAGCGCTCCGGGGGTCCACACCATATATTTT.

The CDR3 spells CASSSGSLEETQYF. DNA of the CDR3: TGTGCCAGCAGTTCAGGTAGTCTAGAAGAGACCCAGTACTTC. The chain links TRBV6-2 or TRBV6-3 to TRBJ2-5; D gene ambiguous. The ends were cut back, 4 bases at V and 3 bases at J, with 12 bases in the middle. CDR1 and CDR2 (germline): MNHEY, SVGEGT. The CDR3 covers 14 residues.

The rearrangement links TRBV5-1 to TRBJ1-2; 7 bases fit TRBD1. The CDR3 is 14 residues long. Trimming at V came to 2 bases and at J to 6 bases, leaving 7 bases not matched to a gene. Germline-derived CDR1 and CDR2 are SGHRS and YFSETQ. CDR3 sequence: CASSLTLGTDGYTF. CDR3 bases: TGCGCCAGCAGCTTAACCTTAGGGACAGATGGCTACACCTTC.

The CDR3 loop reads CASSPPALYEQYF. The CDR3 DNA reads TGTGCCAGCAGTCCTCCGGCTCTGTACGAGCAGTACTTC. The chain links TRBV6-5 to TRBJ2-7, with D unclear. Germline V CDR1 and CDR2: MNHEY, SVGAGI. The CDR3 consists of 13 residues. V dropped 5 bases and J dropped 4 bases, with 12 bases sitting between them.

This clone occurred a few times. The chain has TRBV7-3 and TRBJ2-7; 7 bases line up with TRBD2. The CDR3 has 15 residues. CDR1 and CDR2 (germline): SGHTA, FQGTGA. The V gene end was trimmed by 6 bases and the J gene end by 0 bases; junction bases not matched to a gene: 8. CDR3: CASRRTSERSYEQYF. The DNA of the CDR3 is TGTGCCAGCAGGCGTACTAGCGAGCGCTCCTACGAGCAGTACTTC.

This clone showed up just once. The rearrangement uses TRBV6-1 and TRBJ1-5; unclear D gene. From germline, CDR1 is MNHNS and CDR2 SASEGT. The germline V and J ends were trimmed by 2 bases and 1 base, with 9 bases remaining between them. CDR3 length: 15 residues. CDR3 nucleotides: TGTGCCAGCAGTGAAATGGCGGTGAGCAATCAGCCCCAGCATTTT. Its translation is CASSEMAVSNQPQHF.

The CDR3 bases are TGTGCCAGCAGTGACGGACTAACTTCGTACTTC. This sequence encodes CASSDGLTSYF. This chain uses TRBV25-1 with TRBJ2-5; tentatively, D is TRBD2 (6 bases). Trimming removed 3 bases from V and 13 bases from J, with 12 bases in between. The CDR3 length is 11 residues. Germline CDR1 reads MGHDK; CDR2 reads SYGVNS.

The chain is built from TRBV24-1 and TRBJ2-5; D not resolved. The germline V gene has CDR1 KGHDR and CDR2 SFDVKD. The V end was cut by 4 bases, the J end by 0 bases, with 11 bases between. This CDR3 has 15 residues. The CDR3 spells CATSEWTDYQETQYF. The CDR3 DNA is TGTGCCACCAGTGAGTGGACGGATTACCAAGAGACCCAGTACTTC.

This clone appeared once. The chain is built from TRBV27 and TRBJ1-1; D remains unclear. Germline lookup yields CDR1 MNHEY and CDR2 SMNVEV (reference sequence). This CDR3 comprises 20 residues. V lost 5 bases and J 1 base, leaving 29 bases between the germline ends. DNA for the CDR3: TGTGCCAGCAGTCTCTTTTTCGCCCGTCCCACCCGAGTAACGAACACTGAAGCTTTCTTT. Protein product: CASSLFFARPTRVTNTEAFF.

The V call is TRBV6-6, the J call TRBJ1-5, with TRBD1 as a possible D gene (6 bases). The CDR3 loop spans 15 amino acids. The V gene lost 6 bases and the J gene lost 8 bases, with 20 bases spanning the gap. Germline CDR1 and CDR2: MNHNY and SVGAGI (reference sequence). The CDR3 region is CASSSTSRGREPQHF. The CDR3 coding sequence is TGTGCCAGCAGCTCTACCAGCAGGGGCAGGGAGCCCCAGCATTTT.

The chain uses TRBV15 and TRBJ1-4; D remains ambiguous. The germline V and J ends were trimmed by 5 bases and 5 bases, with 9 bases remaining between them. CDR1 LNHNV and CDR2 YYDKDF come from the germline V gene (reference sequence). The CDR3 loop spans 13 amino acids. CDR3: CATSPRLNEKLFF. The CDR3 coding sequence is TGTGCCACCAGCCCGCGACTGAATGAAAAACTGTTTTTT.

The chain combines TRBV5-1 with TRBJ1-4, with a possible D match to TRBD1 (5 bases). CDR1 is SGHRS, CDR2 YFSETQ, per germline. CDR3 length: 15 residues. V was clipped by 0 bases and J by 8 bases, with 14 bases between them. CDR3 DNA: TGCGCCAGCAGCTTGGAGCTGGGGCCTGCGGAAAAACTGTTTTTT. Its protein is CASSLELGPAEKLFF.